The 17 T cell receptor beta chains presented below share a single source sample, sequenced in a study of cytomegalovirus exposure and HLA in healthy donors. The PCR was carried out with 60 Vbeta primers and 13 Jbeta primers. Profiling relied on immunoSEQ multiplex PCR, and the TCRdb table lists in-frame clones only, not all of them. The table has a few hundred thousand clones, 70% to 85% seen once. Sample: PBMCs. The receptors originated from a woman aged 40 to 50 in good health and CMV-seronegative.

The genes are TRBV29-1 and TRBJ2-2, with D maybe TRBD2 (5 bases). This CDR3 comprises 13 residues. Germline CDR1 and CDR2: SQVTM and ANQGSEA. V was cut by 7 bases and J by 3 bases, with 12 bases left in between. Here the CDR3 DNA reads TGCAGCGCCGGAGGTACTGACACCGGGGAGCTGTTTTTT. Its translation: CSAGGTDTGELFF.

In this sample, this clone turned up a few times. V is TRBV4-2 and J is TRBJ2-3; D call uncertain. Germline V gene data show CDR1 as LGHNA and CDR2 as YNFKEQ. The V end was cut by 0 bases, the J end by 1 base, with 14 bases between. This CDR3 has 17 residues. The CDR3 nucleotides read TGTGCCAGCAGCCAAGATGATCCCAAACGCGGCACAGATACGCAGTATTTT. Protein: CASSQDDPKRGTDTQYF.

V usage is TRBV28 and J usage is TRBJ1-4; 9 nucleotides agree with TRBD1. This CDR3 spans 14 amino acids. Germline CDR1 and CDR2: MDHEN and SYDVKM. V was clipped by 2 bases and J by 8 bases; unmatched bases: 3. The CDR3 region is CASSLRTGAEKLFF. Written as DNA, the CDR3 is TGTGCCAGCAGTTTACGGACAGGGGCCGAAAAACTGTTTTTT.

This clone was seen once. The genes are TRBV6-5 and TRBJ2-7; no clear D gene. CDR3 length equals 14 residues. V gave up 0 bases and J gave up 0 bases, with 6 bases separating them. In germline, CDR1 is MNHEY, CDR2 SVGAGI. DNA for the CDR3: TGTGCCAGCAGTTACTCCGAGTACTCCTACGAGCAGTACTTC. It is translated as CASSYSEYSYEQYF.

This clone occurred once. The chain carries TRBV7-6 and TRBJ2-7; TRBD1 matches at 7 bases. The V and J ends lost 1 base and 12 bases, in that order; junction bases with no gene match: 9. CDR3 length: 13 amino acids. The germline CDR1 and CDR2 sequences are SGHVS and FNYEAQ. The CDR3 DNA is TGTGCCAGCAGCTTAGGGGTCGGGACAGTTATGTACTTC. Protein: CASSLGVGTVMYF.

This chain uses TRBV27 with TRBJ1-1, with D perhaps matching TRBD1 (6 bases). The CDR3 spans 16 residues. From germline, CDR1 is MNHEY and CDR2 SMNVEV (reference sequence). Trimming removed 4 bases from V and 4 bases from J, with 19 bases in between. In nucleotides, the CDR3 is TGTGCCAGCAGTTCCGGGACCTGGGGGGGCGGCACTGAAGCTTTCTTT. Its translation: CASSSGTWGGGTEAFF.

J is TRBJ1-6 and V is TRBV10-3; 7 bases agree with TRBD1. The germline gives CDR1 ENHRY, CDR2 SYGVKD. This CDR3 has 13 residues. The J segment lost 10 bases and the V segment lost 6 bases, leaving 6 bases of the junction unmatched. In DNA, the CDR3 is TGTGCCATCAGGAGGGACAGTAACTCACCCCTCCACTTT. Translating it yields CAIRRDSNSPLHF.

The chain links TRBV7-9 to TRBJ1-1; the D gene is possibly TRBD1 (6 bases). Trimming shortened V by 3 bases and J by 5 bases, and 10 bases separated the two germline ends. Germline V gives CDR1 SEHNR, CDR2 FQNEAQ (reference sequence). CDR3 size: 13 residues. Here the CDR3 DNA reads TGTGCCAGCAGCTTGCGGGGGGCTACTGAAGCTTTCTTT. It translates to CASSLRGATEAFF.

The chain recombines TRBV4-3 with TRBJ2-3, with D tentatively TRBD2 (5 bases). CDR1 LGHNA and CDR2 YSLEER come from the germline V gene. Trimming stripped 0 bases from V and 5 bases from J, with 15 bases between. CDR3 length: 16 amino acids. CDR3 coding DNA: TGCGCCAGCAGCCAAGATCTAACCGCCGAGGGAGATACGCAGTATTTT. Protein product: CASSQDLTAEGDTQYF.

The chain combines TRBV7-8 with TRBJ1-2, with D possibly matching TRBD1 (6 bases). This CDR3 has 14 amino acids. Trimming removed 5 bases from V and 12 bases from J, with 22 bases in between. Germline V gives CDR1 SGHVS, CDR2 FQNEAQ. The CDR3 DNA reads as TGTGCCAGCAGCGAAGGACAGTTCGAGATGGCTAACACCTTC. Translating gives CASSEGQFEMANTF.

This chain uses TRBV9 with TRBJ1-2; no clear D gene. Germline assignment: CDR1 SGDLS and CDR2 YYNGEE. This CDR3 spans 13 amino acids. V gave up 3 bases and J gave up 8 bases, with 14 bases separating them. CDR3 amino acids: CASSALVPGGYTF. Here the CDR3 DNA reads TGTGCCAGCAGCGCACTAGTCCCGGGGGGCTACACCTTC.

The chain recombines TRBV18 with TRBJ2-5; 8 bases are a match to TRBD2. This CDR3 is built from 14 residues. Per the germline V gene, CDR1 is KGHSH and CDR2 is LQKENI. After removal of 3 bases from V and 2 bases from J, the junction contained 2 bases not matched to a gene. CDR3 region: CASSPAGGQETQYF. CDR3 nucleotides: TGTGCCAGCTCACCGGCGGGGGGTCAAGAGACCCAGTACTTC. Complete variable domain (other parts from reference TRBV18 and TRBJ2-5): NAGVMQNPRHLVRRRGQEARLRCSPMKGHSHVYWYRQLPEEGLKFMVYLQKENIIDESGMPKERFSAEFPKEGPSILRIQQVVRGDSAAYFCASSPAGGQETQYFGPGTRLLVL.

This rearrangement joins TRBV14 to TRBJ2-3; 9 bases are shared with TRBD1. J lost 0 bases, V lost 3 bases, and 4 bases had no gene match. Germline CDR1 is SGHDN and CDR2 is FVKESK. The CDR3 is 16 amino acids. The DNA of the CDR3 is TGTGCCAGCAGCCATTGGGGACAGGGCAGCACAGATACGCAGTATTTT. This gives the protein CASSHWGQGSTDTQYF.

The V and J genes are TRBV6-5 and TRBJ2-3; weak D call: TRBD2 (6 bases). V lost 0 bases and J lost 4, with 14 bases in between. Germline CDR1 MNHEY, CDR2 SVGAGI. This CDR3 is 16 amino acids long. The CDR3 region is CASSYSAGIPADTQYF. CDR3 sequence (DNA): TGTGCCAGCAGTTACTCCGCGGGGATCCCCGCAGATACGCAGTATTTT.

The CDR3 coding sequence is TGTGCCAGCAGCGGGCGGACAGGGCCTTACGAGCAGTACTTC. This encodes CASSGRTGPYEQYF. The chain employs TRBV4-2 and TRBJ2-5; the match to TRBD1 covers 8 bases. Matching the DNA end better, TRBJ2-7 makes the J call doubtful. Per germline, CDR1 LGHNA and CDR2 YNFKEQ. This CDR3 has 14 residues.

CDR3 sequence: CASSLNPSGGPYEQYF. The CDR3, as DNA: TGTGCCAGCAGCTTAAACCCCAGCGGGGGGCCCTACGAGCAGTACTTC. V and J are TRBV7-3 and TRBJ2-7; 9 bases align to TRBD2. V was pared by 1 base and J by 2 bases, with 6 bases of the junction left unmatched. The CDR3 length is 16 residues. CDR1 and CDR2 (germline): SGHTA, FQGTGA.

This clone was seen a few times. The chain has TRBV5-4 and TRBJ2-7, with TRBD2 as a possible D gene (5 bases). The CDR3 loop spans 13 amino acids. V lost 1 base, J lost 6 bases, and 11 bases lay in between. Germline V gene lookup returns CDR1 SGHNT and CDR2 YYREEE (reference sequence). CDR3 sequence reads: CASSLIETTEQYF. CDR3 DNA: TGTGCCAGCAGCTTGATTGAGACTACCGAGCAGTACTTC.